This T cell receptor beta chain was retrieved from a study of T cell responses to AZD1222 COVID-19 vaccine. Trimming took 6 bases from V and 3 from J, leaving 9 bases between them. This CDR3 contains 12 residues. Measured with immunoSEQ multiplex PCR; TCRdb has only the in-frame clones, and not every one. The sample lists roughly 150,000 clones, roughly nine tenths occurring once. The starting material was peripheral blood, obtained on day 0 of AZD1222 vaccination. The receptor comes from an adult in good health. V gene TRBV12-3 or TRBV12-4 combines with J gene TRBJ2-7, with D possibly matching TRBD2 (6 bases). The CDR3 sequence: CASSPGGYEQYF. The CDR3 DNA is TGTGCCAGCAGCCCCGGGGGCTACGAGCAGTACTTC.